This T cell receptor (beta chain) was retrieved from a study of T cells in Graves' hyperthyroidism and ophthalmopathy. General study results and limits: The model identified upcoming ophthalmopathy a median around 6 months ahead of onset.

This clonotype was detected ten times or more. Its antigen is unidentified. The investigators amplified TCR beta CDR3 regions from RNA transcripts. Initially, a first-round RT-PCR of the TCR CDR3 employed the HTBI primer set. TCRdb redid the calling of the multiplex PCR reads with MiXCR, one entry per CDR3 protein. The table lists roughly 500,000 distinct CDR3 sequences, under 60% of them singletons. The V gene's germline CDR1 is SGDLS and CDR2 YYNGEE. The CDR3 covers 17 residues. V dropped 3 bases and J dropped 2 bases, with 17 bases sitting between them. This chain links TRBV9 with TRBJ2-2, with D unresolved. Sequenced: peripheral blood or thyroid tissue (not recorded which). This receptor was taken from an adult woman with Graves' disease, either hyperthyroidism or ophthalmopathy (not recorded which). CDR3 nucleotides: TGTGCCAGCAGCGACACCGCTGACTCGCCAAACACCGGGGAGCTGTTTTTT. Translated: CASSDTADSPNTGELFF.